This is a list of T cell receptor beta chains from one sample in a study of CD8 T cells in ankylosing spondylitis. TCRdb itself ran the 5' RACE reads through MiXCR, one entry per CDR3 protein. The table has 36,000 or so distinct CDR3 sequences, approximately 11% seen once. Material for sequencing was synovial fluid, either unsorted or a sorted T cell fraction (not recorded which). The receptors shown here come from a male donor with ankylosing spondylitis. Each CDR3 is given with its conserved first and last residue. A D gene is named only where the DNA matches it firmly.

V gene	J gene	D gene	CDR3 protein
TRBV7-3	TRBJ2-3	.	CASSLGARRTDTQYF
TRBV20-1	TRBJ2-1	TRBD2	CSAGVAGAYNEQFF
TRBV20-1	TRBJ2-7	TRBD1	CSARDYGTDHEQYF
TRBV29-1	TRBJ2-1	TRBD2	CSVESSSGRARQFF
TRBV5-1	TRBJ2-3	.	CASSLGDGFTDTQYF
TRBV2	TRBJ1-2	.	CASSGTVRATF
TRBV7-3	TRBJ2-3	.	CASSFSIQDTQYF
TRBV20-1	TRBJ1-3	TRBD1	CSAPGQGGNTIYF
TRBV2	TRBJ2-1	TRBD1	CASSAGQAGRQFF
TRBV7-2	TRBJ2-3	TRBD1	CASSPGQGTDTQYF
TRBV6-5	TRBJ1-1	.	CASSYSGKTEAFF
TRBV18	TRBJ2-5	.	CASSPRRDGETQYF
TRBV2	TRBJ2-4	TRBD1	CASSDRGWGIQYF
TRBV18	TRBJ2-2	TRBD2	CASSSARAGDVTGELFF
TRBV4-2	TRBJ2-2	.	CASSQDPGVTGELFF